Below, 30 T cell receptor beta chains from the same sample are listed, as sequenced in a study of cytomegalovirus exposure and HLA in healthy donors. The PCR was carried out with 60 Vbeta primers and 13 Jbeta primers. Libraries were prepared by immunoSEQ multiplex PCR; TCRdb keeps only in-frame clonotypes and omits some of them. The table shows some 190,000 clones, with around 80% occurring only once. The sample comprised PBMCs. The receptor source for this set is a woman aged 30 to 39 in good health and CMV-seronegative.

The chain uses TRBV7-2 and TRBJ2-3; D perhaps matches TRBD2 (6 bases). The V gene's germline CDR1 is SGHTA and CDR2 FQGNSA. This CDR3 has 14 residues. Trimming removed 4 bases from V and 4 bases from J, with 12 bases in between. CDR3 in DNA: TGTGCCAGCAGCTCCCCCCCGGGAGCAGATACGCAGTATTTT. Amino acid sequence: CASSSPPGADTQYF.

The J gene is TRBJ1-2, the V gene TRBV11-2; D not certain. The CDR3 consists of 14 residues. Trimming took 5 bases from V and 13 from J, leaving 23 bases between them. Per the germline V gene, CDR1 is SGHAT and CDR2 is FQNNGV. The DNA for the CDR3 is TGTGCCAGCAGCCTTCTCCCCGAGGGCGCAACCTCCACCTTC. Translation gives CASSLLPEGATSTF. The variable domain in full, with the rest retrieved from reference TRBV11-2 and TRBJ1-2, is EAGVAQSPRYKIIEKRQSVAFWCNPISGHATLYWYQQILGQGPKLLIQFQNNGVVDDSQLPKDRFSAERLKGVDSTLKIQPAKLEDSAVYLCASSLLPEGATSTFGSGTRLTVV.

The CDR3: CASSFGGASTEAFF. The CDR3 region has the DNA TGTGCCAGCAGCTTCGGGGGGGCGAGCACTGAAGCTTTCTTT. The rearrangement joins TRBV11-2 to TRBJ1-1; TRBD1 is a possible D gene (6 bases). The CDR3 length is 14 residues. V was clipped by 3 bases and J by 4 bases, with 12 bases between them. The germline CDR1 and CDR2 sequences are SGHAT and FQNNGV.

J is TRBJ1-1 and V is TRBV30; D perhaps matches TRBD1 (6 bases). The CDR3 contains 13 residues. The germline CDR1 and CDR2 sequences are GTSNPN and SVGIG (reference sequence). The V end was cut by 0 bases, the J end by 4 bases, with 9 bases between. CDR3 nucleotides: TGTGCCTGGAGTGTCTTACAGGGCACTGAAGCTTTCTTT. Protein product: CAWSVLQGTEAFF.

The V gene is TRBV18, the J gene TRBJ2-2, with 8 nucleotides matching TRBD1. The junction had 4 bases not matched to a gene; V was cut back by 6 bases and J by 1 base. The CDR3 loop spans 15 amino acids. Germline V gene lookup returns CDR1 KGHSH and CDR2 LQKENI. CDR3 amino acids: CASSIGQGNTGELFF. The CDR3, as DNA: TGTGCCAGCTCCATCGGACAGGGGAACACCGGGGAGCTGTTTTTT.

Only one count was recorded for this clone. The CDR3 spells CASTFGGDMNTEAFF. The CDR3 DNA is TGCGCCAGCACCTTCGGGGGAGATATGAACACTGAAGCTTTCTTT. This chain joins TRBV10-2 and TRBJ1-1, with D tentatively TRBD1 (5 bases). The CDR3 runs 15 residues. Per germline, CDR1 WSHSY and CDR2 SAAADI. V was cut by 7 bases and J by 0 bases, with 15 bases left in between.

CDR3 in amino acids: CASSLVGQGAEAFF. The CDR3 nucleotides are TGTGCCAGCAGCTTAGTGGGACAGGGGGCGGAAGCTTTCTTT. The V and J genes are TRBV7-2 and TRBJ1-1; 12 bases line up with TRBD1. CDR1 and CDR2 (germline): SGHTA, FQGNSA. Trimming at V came to 1 base and at J to 8 bases, leaving 2 bases not matched to a gene. This CDR3 region has 14 residues.

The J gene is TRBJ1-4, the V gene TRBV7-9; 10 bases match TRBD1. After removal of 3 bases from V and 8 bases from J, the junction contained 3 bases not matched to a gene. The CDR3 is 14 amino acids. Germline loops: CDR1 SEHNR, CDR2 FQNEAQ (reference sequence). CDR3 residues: CASSFMGQGEKLFF. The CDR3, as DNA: TGTGCCAGCAGCTTTATGGGACAGGGGGAAAAACTGTTTTTT.

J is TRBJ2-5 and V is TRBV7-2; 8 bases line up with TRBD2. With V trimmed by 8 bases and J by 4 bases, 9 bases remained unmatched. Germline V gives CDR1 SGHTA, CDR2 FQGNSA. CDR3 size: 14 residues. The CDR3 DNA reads TGTGCCAGCGAGCTTTTCCGGGGGGGAGAGACCCAGTACTTC. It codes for CASELFRGGETQYF. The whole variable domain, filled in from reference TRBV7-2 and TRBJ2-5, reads GAGVSQSPSNKVTEKGKDVELRCDPISGHTALYWYRQSLGQGLEFLIYFQGNSAPDKSGLPSDRFSAERTGGSVSTLTIQRTQQEDSAVYLCASELFRGGETQYFGPGTRLLVL.

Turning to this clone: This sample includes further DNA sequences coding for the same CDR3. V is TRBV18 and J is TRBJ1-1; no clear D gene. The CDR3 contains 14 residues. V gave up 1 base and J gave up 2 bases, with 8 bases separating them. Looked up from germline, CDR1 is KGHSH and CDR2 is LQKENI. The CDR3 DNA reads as TGTGCCAGCTCACCACAGCAGGAAAACACTGAAGCTTTCTTT. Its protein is CASSPQQENTEAFF.

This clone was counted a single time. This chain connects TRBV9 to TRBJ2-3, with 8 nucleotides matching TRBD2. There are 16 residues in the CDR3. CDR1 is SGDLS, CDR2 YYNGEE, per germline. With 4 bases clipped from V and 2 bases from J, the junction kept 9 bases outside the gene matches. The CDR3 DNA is TGTGCCAGCAGCCCCACGGGGGGGGAACCCACAGATACGCAGTATTTT. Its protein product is CASSPTGGEPTDTQYF.

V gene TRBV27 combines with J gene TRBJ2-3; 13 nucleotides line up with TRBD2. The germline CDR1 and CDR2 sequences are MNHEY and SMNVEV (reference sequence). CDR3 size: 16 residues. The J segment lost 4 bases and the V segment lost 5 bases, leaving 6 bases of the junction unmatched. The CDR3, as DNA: TGTGCCAGCAGTCTAGGACTAGCGGGGGCCGCAGATACGCAGTATTTT. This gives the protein CASSLGLAGAADTQYF.

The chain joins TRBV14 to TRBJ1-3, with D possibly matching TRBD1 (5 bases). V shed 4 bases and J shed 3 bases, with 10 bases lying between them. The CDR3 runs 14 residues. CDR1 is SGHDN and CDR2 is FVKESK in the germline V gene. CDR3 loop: CASSRDSFGNTIYF. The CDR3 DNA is TGTGCCAGCAGCCGAGACAGTTTTGGAAACACCATATATTTT.

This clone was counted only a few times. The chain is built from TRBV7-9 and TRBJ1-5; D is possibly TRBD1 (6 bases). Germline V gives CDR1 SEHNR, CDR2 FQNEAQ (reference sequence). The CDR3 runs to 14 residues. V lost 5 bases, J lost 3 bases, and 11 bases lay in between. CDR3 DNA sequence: TGTGCCAGCAGCCTGACAGGCACCAATCAGCCCCAGCATTTT. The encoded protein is CASSLTGTNQPQHF. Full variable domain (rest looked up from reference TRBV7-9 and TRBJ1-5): DTGVSQNPRHKITKRGQNVTFRCDPISEHNRLYWYRQTLGQGPEFLTYFQNEAQLEKSRLLSDRFSAERPKGSFSTLEIQRTEQGDSAMYLCASSLTGTNQPQHFGDGTRLSIL.

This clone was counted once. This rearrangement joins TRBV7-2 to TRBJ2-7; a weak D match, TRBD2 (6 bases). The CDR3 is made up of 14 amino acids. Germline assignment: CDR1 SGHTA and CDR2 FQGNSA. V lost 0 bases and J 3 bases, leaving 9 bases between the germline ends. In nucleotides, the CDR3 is TGTGCCAGCAGCTTAGCGGGGGGACTCTACGAGCAGTACTTC. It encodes CASSLAGGLYEQYF.

The CDR3 region is CASSLEDTAEQYF. In DNA form, the CDR3 reads TGCGCCAGCAGCTTGGAGGACACGGCCGAGCAGTACTTC. V gene TRBV5-1 combines with J gene TRBJ2-7, with a possible D match to TRBD1 (5 bases). Trimming stripped 0 bases from V and 6 bases from J, with 10 bases between. CDR1 is SGHRS, CDR2 YFSETQ, per germline. The CDR3 is made up of 13 amino acids.

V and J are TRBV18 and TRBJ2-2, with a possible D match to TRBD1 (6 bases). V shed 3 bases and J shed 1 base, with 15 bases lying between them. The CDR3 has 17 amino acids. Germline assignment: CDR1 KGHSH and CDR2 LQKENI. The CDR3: CASSPLALTGNTGELFF. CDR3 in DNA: TGTGCCAGCTCACCCCTTGCTCTGACAGGGAACACCGGGGAGCTGTTTTTT. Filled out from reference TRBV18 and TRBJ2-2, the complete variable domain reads NAGVMQNPRHLVRRRGQEARLRCSPMKGHSHVYWYRQLPEEGLKFMVYLQKENIIDESGMPKERFSAEFPKEGPSILRIQQVVRGDSAAYFCASSPLALTGNTGELFFGEGSRLTVL.

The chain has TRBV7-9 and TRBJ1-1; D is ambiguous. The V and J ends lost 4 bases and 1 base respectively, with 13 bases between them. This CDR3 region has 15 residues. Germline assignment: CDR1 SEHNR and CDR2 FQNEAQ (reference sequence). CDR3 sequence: CASSSFGKGNTEAFF. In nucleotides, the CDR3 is TGTGCCAGCAGCTCCTTCGGGAAGGGGAACACTGAAGCTTTCTTT. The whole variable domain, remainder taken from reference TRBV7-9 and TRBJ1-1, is DTGVSQNPRHKITKRGQNVTFRCDPISEHNRLYWYRQTLGQGPEFLTYFQNEAQLEKSRLLSDRFSAERPKGSFSTLEIQRTEQGDSAMYLCASSSFGKGNTEAFFGQGTRLTVV.

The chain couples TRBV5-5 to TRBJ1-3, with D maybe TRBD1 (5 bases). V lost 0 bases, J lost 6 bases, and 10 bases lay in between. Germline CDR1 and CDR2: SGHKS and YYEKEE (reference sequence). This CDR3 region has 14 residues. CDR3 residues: CASSLAGEANTIYF. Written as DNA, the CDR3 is TGTGCCAGCAGCTTGGCGGGGGAAGCAAACACCATATATTTT.

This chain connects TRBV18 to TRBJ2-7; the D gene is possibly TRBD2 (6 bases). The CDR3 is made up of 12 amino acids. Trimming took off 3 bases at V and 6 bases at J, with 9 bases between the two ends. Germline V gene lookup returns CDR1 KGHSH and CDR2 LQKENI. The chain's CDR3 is CASSPGGPEQYF. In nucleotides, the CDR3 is TGTGCCAGCTCACCGGGGGGTCCCGAGCAGTACTTC.

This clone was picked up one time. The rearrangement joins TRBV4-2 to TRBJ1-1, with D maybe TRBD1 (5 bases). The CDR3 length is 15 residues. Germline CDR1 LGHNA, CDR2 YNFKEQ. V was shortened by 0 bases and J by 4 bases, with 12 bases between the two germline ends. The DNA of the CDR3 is TGTGCCAGCAGCCAAGATTGGGGCGTGGGCACTGAAGCTTTCTTT. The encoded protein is CASSQDWGVGTEAFF.

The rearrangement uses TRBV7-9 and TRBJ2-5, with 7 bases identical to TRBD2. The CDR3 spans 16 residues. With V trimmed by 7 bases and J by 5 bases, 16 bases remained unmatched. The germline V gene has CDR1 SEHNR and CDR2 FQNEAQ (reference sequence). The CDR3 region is CASTLLEGGSGETQYF. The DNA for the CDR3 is TGTGCCAGCACTCTTCTGGAGGGAGGGTCCGGGGAGACCCAGTACTTC. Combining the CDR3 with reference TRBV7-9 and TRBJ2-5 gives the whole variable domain DTGVSQNPRHKITKRGQNVTFRCDPISEHNRLYWYRQTLGQGPEFLTYFQNEAQLEKSRLLSDRFSAERPKGSFSTLEIQRTEQGDSAMYLCASTLLEGGSGETQYFGPGTRLLVL.

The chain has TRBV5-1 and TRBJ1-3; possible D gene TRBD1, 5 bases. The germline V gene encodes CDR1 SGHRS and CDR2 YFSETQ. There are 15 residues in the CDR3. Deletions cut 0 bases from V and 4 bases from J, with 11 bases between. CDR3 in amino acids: CASSLGQGLGNTIYF. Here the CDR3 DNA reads TGCGCCAGCAGCTTGGGGCAGGGTCTGGGAAACACCATATATTTT.

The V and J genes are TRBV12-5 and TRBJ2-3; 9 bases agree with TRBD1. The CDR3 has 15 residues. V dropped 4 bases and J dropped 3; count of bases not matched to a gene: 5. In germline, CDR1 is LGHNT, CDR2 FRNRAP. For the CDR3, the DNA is TGTGCTAGTGGTTCTGGACAGGGGAAAACAGATACGCAGTATTTT. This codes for CASGSGQGKTDTQYF.

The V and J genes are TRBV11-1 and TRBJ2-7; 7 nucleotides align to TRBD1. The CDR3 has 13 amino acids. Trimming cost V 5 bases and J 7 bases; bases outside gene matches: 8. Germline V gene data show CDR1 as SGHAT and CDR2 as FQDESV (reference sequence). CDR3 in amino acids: CASSRDRAWEQYF. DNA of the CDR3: TGTGCCAGCAGCCGCGACAGGGCCTGGGAGCAGTACTTC.

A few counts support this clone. This CDR3 reads CASSPDRGHQPQHF. In DNA, the CDR3 is TGCGCCAGCAGCCCGGACAGGGGGCATCAGCCCCAGCATTTT. The rearrangement links TRBV5-1 to TRBJ1-5; TRBD1 matches at 11 bases. J lost 5 bases, V lost 4 bases, and 2 bases had no gene match. The germline V gene encodes CDR1 SGHRS and CDR2 YFSETQ. The CDR3 is 14 residues long. Using reference TRBV5-1 and TRBJ1-5 for the parts outside the CDR3, the full variable domain is KAGVTQTPRYLIKTRGQQVTLSCSPISGHRSVSWYQQTPGQGLQFLFEYFSETQRNKGNFPGRFSGRQFSNSRSEMNVSTLELGDSALYLCASSPDRGHQPQHFGDGTRLSIL.

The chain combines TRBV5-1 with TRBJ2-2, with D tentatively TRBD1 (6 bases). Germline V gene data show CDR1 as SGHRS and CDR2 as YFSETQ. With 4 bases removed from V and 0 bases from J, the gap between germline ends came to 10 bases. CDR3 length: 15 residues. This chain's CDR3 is CASSRDTTNTGELFF. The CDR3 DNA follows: TGCGCCAGCAGCCGGGACACTACGAACACCGGGGAGCTGTTTTTT.

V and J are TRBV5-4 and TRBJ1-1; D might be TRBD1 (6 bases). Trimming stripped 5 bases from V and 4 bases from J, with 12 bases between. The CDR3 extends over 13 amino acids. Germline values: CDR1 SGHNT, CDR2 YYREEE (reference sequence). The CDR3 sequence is CASSPGGATEAFF. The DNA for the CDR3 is TGTGCCAGCAGTCCCGGGGGGGCCACTGAAGCTTTCTTT.

CDR3: CASSRWGGMDEKLFF. As DNA, the CDR3 is TGTGCCAGCAGTAGATGGGGGGGGATGGATGAAAAACTGTTTTTT. V usage is TRBV6-1 and J usage is TRBJ1-4, with D tentatively TRBD1 (5 bases). The CDR3 spans 15 residues. From germline, CDR1 is MNHNS and CDR2 SASEGT. Trimming took off 5 bases at V and 6 bases at J, with 16 bases between the two ends.

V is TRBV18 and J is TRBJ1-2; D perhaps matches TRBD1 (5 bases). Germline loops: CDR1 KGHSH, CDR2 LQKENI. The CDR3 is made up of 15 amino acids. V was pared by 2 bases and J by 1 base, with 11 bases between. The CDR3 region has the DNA TGTGCCAGCTCACCAATGACAGAGTTTAACTATGGCTACACCTTC. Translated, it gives CASSPMTEFNYGYTF.